Listed here are 14 T cell receptor beta chains from one sample, sequenced in a study of Ad26.COV2.S vaccination and SARS-CoV-2 variants. The treatment denotes: 19 received Ad26.COV2.S at low or high dose, single or two shots; several received placebo; per-sample allocation not given. Sampling occurred on day 63 after the first vaccine or placebo injection. Clones were read by immunoSEQ multiplex PCR, and TCRdb kept only the in-frame ones, dropping some. The sample lists about 350,000 clones; 85% were seen once. Specimen: peripheral blood, collected in a trial of Ad26.COV2.S vaccine versus placebo. The receptors derive from a person between 18 and 60 years old who received the Ad26.COV2.S COVID-19 vaccine or a placebo.

The J gene is TRBJ2-5, the V gene TRBV5-6, with TRBD1 as a possible D gene (5 bases). The CDR3 is 15 residues long. With 4 bases removed from V and 3 bases from J, the gap between germline ends came to 16 bases. The germline V gene encodes CDR1 SGHDT and CDR2 YYEEEE. This CDR3 is CASSAFDRKEETQYF. The CDR3 DNA is TGTGCCAGCAGCGCCTTTGACAGAAAAGAAGAGACCCAGTACTTC.

The V gene is TRBV18, the J gene TRBJ2-7; 8 positions agree with TRBD2. The junction had 7 bases not matched to a gene; V was cut back by 0 bases and J by 3 bases. Per germline, CDR1 KGHSH and CDR2 LQKENI. This CDR3 is 16 amino acids long. This chain's CDR3 is CASSPPTSVQGYEQYF. CDR3 nucleotide sequence: TGTGCCAGCTCACCACCGACTAGCGTCCAAGGCTACGAGCAGTACTTC.

Comments on this clone: One base away lies a much larger clone, so this may be a sequencing read error. The V and J genes are TRBV6-2 or TRBV6-3 and TRBJ1-5; D not certain. The CDR3 runs 13 residues. V lost 2 bases, J lost 0 bases, and 2 bases lay in between. From germline, CDR1 is MNHEY and CDR2 SVGEGT. The CDR3 DNA reads TGTGCCAGCAGTTACGGTAGCAATCAGCCCCAGCATTTT. Protein sequence: CASSYGSNQPQHF.

V usage is TRBV19 and J usage is TRBJ1-2; maybe TRBD1 (5 bases). Trimming took 6 bases from V and 9 from J, leaving 29 bases between them. CDR1 is LNHDA and CDR2 is SQIVND in the germline V gene (reference sequence). This CDR3 has 17 amino acids. The CDR3 sequence: CASRSITGLTSINSYTF. The CDR3 nucleotides are TGTGCCAGTAGATCGATTACGGGACTTACTTCGATTAATAGCTACACCTTC. Complete variable domain (other parts from reference TRBV19 and TRBJ1-2): DGGITQSPKYLFRKEGQNVTLSCEQNLNHDAMYWYRQDPGQGLRLIYYSQIVNDFQKGDIAEGYSVSREKKESFPLTVTSAQKNPTAFYLCASRSITGLTSINSYTFGSGTRLTVV.

The J gene is TRBJ2-7, the V gene TRBV5-1, with unresolved D. Germline CDR1 and CDR2: SGHRS and YFSETQ. The CDR3 has 15 amino acids. V lost 0 bases to trimming and J lost 2 bases, with 12 bases between them. CDR3 protein: CASSLDVMSTYEQYF. The CDR3 DNA sequence: TGCGCCAGCAGCTTGGACGTCATGTCCACCTACGAGCAGTACTTC.

This clone has a count of ten or more. This chain uses TRBV6-5 with TRBJ2-5; perhaps D is TRBD1 or TRBD2 (5 bases each). Per the germline V gene, CDR1 is MNHEY and CDR2 is SVGAGI. V was cut by 4 bases and J by 3 bases, with 18 bases left in between. The length of the CDR3 is 16 residues. In nucleotides, the CDR3 is TGTGCCAGCAGTTTAAGTATCGGGGCCCGGGAAGAGACCCAGTACTTC. Translating gives CASSLSIGAREETQYF.

In this sample, this clone turned up once. The chain uses TRBV21-1 and TRBJ2-5; the table assigns TRBD1, which was not confirmed against the DNA. TRBV21-1 is marked as a pseudogene. CDR3 length equals 17 residues. CDR3 region: CASSKKAGFPVRVTQYF. CDR3 sequence (DNA): TGTGCCAGCAGCAAAAAGGCAGGGTTCCCCGTTCGGGTGACCCAGTACTTC.

This clone was seen a few times. The chain carries TRBV7-9 and TRBJ2-3; TRBD2 agrees at 15 bases. V gave up 5 bases and J gave up 3 bases; unmatched junction bases: 3. CDR3 length: 16 residues. CDR1 and CDR2 (germline): SEHNR, FQNEAQ (reference sequence). The CDR3 DNA sequence: TGTGCCAGCAGCACCGGGACTAGCGGGAGGACAGATACGCAGTATTTT. Translating gives CASSTGTSGRTDTQYF.

In the case of this clone: This same CDR3 is encoded by further DNA sequences in the sample. This chain connects TRBV11-3 to TRBJ2-2; D not resolved. V shed 4 bases and J shed 0 bases, with 9 bases lying between them. This CDR3 contains 15 residues. From germline, CDR1 is SGHNT and CDR2 YENEEA. CDR3 sequence reads: CASSSGTANTGELFF. The CDR3 coding sequence is TGTGCCAGCAGCTCAGGCACCGCGAACACCGGGGAGCTGTTTTTT.

The chain recombines TRBV27 with TRBJ2-7, with D perhaps matching TRBD2 (5 bases). Germline CDR1 MNHEY, CDR2 SMNVEV (reference sequence). Trimming stripped 2 bases from V and 2 bases from J, with 10 bases between. This CDR3 contains 14 residues. The CDR3 is CASSLMGEAYEQYF. The CDR3 DNA is TGTGCCAGCAGTTTAATGGGAGAGGCCTACGAGCAGTACTTC.

The V gene is TRBV18, the J gene TRBJ2-7; 9 nucleotides align to TRBD1. This CDR3 comprises 15 residues. Per germline, CDR1 KGHSH and CDR2 LQKENI. V was clipped by 7 bases and J by 7 bases; unmatched bases: 14. CDR3 in DNA: TGTGCCAGCTTACGAAATCCGGGACAGGGTGGGGAGCAGTACTTC. It specifies CASLRNPGQGGEQYF.

The chain joins TRBV3-1 (or the pseudogene TRBV3-2) to TRBJ1-1, with 7 bases identical to TRBD1. This CDR3 is built from 14 residues. Trimming took 4 bases from V and 6 from J; bases not matched to a gene: 8. Germline assignment: CDR1 LGHDT and CDR2 YNNKEL (reference sequence). The CDR3 loop is CASSLAGGSAEAFF. In nucleotides, the CDR3 is TGTGCCAGCAGCCTTGCAGGGGGTTCGGCTGAAGCTTTCTTT.

The chain's CDR3 is CAISESWDRGREGGYTF. CDR3 sequence (DNA): TGTGCCATCAGTGAGTCTTGGGACAGGGGGCGCGAAGGCGGCTACACCTTC. V is TRBV10-3 and J is TRBJ1-2; 12 nucleotides agree with TRBD1. Germline values: CDR1 ENHRY, CDR2 SYGVKD. The CDR3 is 17 amino acids. J gave up 8 bases and V 0 bases, and 10 bases lay outside the gene matches.

CDR3 in amino acids: CASSELLRMERQGSHSYEQYF. DNA for the CDR3: TGCGCCAGCAGTGAGTTGCTCCGGATGGAGAGACAGGGCTCACATTCCTACGAGCAGTACTTC. The genes are TRBV10-1 and TRBJ2-7; 7 bases match TRBD1. Per germline, CDR1 WNHNN and CDR2 SYGVQD (reference sequence). The V segment lost 1 base and the J segment 1 base; nucleotides outside the gene matches: 22. There are 21 residues in the CDR3.